This record concerns one TCR beta chain sequence. Its antigen is not identified. The PCR contained 60 Vbeta and 13 Jbeta primers. Repertoires were generated with immunoSEQ multiplex PCR, while TCRdb's copy carries only in-frame clones and drops some. Its clone listing holds roughly 120,000 clones. The source of the sample is a study of cytomegalovirus exposure and HLA in healthy donors. Study-wide results and limits: A prior analysis recorded that most TCR beta V segments were productive about 87% or about 30% of the time. Most CMV-associated TCR beta chains were later found to appear HLA-restricted. Sequence variants that were highly shared formed a cluster that was likely a sequencing artifact.

Germline V gene lookup returns CDR1 MNHEY and CDR2 SMNVEV (reference sequence). The CDR3 spans 14 residues. Trimming took off 3 bases at V and 3 bases at J, with 10 bases between the two ends. The source is a man aged 35-49 years in good health and CMV-seronegative. The chain recombines TRBV27 with TRBJ2-3; D is unresolved. The sample consisted of PBMCs. The CDR3 is CASSLGSMTDTQYF. CDR3 sequence (DNA): TGTGCCAGCAGTTTGGGCAGTATGACAGATACGCAGTATTTT.